The clone carrying this T cell receptor beta chain showed up many times. The entry originates in a study of T cells of healthy individuals. Each CDR3 protein gets one entry after TCRdb re-called the 5' RACE reads with MiXCR. The profile covers more than 85,000 distinct CDR3 sequences, with approximately 18% appearing a single time and about 6% taken by the ten largest. The CDR3 contains 16 residues. Germline CDR1 and CDR2: SGHVS and FNYEAQ. J was trimmed by 4 bases and V by 4 bases; bases with no gene match: 9. J is TRBJ2-2 and V is TRBV7-6, with 7 bases that match TRBD1. This sequence originates from a human donor in good health. The CDR3 DNA reads TGTGCCAGCAGCTCAACAGACAGGGCCCCCACCGGGGAGCTGTTTTTT. Its translation is CASSSTDRAPTGELFF.